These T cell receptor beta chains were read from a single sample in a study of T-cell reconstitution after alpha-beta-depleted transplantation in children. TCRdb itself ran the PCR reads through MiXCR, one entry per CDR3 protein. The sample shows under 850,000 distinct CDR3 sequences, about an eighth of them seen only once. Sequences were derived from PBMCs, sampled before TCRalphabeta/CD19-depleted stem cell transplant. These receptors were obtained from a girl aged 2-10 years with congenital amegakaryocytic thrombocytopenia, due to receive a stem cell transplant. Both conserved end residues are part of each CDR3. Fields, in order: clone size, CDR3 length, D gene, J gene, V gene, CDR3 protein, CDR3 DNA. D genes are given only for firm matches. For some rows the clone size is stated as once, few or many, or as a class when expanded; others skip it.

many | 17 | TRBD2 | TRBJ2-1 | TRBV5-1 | CASSLHKLAGGRNEQFF | TGCGCCAGCAGCCTCCACAAACTAGCGGGAGGGCGCAATGAGCAGTTCTTC
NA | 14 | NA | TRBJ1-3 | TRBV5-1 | CASSLDDTGNTIYF | TGCGCCAGCAGCTTGGACGACACTGGAAACACCATATATTTT
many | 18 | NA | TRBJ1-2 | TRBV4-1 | CASSPSIMTGGSDYGYTF | TGCGCCAGCAGCCCCTCCATCATGACAGGAGGATCGGACTATGGCTACACCTTC
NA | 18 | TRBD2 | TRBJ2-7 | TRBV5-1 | CASSLSGKASGSIDEQYF | TGCGCCAGCAGCTTGTCGGGTAAGGCTAGCGGGAGTATCGACGAGCAGTACTTC
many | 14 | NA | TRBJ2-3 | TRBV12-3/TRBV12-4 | CASSLFAGADTQYF | TGTGCCAGCAGTTTGTTCGCAGGGGCGGATACGCAGTATTTT
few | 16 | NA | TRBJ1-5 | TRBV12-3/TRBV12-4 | CASSFQEGYSNQPQHF | TGTGCCAGCAGTTTCCAAGAGGGATATAGCAATCAGCCCCAGCATTTT
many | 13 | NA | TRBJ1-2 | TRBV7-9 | CASSRDGDYGYTF | TGTGCCAGCTCCCGGGACGGTGACTATGGCTACACCTTC
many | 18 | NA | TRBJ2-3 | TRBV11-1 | CASSPPRVGSYGLDTQYF | TGTGCCAGCAGCCCACCGCGGGTAGGGTCCTATGGTTTGGATACGCAGTATTTT
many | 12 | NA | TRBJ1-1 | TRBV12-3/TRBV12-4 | CASTLGGGYAFF | TGTGCCAGCACCCTAGGTGGGGGTTATGCTTTCTTT
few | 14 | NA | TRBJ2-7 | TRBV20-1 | CSAAGGAVVYEQYF | TGCAGTGCTGCTGGAGGGGCGGTGGTTTACGAGCAGTACTTC
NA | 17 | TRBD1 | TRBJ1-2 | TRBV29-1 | CSVGPFPVQGGGYGYTF | TGCAGCGTTGGCCCGTTTCCCGTTCAGGGGGGCGGCTATGGCTACACCTTC
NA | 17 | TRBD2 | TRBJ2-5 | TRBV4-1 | CASSQDGVAGRPETQYF | TGCGCCAGCAGCCAAGATGGGGTAGCGGGACGTCCAGAGACCCAGTACTTC
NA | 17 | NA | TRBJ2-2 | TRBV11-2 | CASTQLTTVANTGELFF | TGTGCCAGCACCCAACTGACGACGGTCGCGAACACCGGGGAGCTGTTTTTT
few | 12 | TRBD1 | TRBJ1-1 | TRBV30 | CAWSAGTVEAFF | TGTGCCTGGAGTGCCGGGACAGTTGAAGCTTTCTTT
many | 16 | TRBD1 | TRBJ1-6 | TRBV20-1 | CSARDDGQGVNSPLHF | TGCAGTGCCCGGGACGACGGACAGGGGGTTAATTCACCCCTCCACTTT
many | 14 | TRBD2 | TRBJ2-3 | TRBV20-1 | CSASRGRDTDTQYF | TGCAGTGCTAGTCGCGGGAGGGACACAGATACGCAGTATTTT
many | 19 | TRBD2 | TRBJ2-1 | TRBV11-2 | CASSLVGLAGGLGLNEQFF | TGTGCCAGCAGCTTAGTTGGTTTAGCGGGAGGACTAGGGCTTAATGAGCAGTTCTTC
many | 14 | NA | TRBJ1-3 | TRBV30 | CAWSLPISGNTIYF | TGTGCCTGGAGTTTGCCGATCTCTGGAAACACCATATATTTT
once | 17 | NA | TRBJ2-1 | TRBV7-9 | CASSPRLDVLSYNEQFF | TGTGCCAGCAGCCCCCGGTTGGACGTCCTCTCCTACAATGAGCAGTTCTTC
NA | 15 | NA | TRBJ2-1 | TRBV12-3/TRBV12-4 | CASSPVSRANNEQFF | TGTGCCAGCAGTCCCGTGAGTCGGGCGAACAATGAGCAGTTCTTC
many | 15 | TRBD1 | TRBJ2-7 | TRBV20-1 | CSARRLGQGNYEQYF | TGCAGTGCTAGACGACTGGGACAGGGGAACTACGAGCAGTACTTC
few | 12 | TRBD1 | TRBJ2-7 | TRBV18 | CASSGQGGDQYF | TGTGCCAGCTCAGGACAGGGAGGCGATCAGTACTTC
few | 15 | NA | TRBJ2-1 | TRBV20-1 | CSAPQAGASYNEQFF | TGCAGTGCCCCCCAGGCGGGCGCCTCCTACAATGAGCAGTTCTTC
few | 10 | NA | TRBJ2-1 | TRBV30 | CAWVLSSQFF | TGTGCCTGGGTATTATCTTCCCAGTTCTTC
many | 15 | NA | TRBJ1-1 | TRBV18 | CASSPNGRRNTEAFF | TGTGCCAGCTCACCTAACGGACGGCGGAACACTGAAGCTTTCTTT
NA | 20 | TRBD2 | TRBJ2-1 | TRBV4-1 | CASSQIWTSGLPGSYNEQFF | TGCGCCAGCAGCCAAATATGGACTAGCGGCCTCCCGGGCTCCTACAATGAGCAGTTCTTC
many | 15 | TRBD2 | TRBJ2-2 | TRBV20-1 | CSAPRLAGVAGELFF | TGCAGTGCCCCCCGACTAGCGGGAGTTGCCGGGGAGCTGTTTTTT
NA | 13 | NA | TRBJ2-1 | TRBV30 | CACGVVFYNEQFF | TGTGCCTGTGGGGTAGTGTTCTACAATGAGCAGTTCTTC
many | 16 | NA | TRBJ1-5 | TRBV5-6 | CASSSGMTRWNQPQHF | TGTGCCAGCAGCTCGGGCATGACAAGGTGGAATCAGCCCCAGCATTTT
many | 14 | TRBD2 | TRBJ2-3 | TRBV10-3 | CASTTSGSADTQYF | TGTGCCTCGACGACTAGCGGGAGTGCAGATACGCAGTATTTT
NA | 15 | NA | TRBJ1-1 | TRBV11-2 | CASSPTRGKNTEAFF | TGTGCCAGCAGCCCGACGAGGGGGAAGAACACTGAAGCTTTCTTT
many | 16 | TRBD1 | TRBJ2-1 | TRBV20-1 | CSASDPGQGVFDEQFF | TGCAGTGCTAGTGATCCGGGACAGGGGGTTTTCGATGAGCAGTTCTTC
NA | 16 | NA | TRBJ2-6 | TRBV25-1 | CASSESVLQRANVLTF | TGTGCCAGCAGTGAATCGGTCCTCCAGAGGGCCAACGTCCTGACTTTC
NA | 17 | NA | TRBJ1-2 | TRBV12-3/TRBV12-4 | CASSLRRLDRANYGYTF | TGTGCCAGCAGTCTCCGACGATTGGACAGAGCTAACTATGGCTACACCTTC
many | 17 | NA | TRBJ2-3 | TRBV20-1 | CSARELRWELGTDTQYF | TGCAGTGCTAGAGAATTAAGGTGGGAGTTAGGAACAGATACGCAGTATTTT
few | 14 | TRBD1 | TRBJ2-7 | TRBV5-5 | CASSKPGQGYEQYF | TGTGCCAGCAGCAAACCGGGACAGGGCTACGAGCAGTACTTC
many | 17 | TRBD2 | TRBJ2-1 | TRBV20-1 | CSASEVSGRSYYNEQFF | TGCAGTGCTAGCGAGGTTAGCGGGAGATCGTACTACAATGAGCAGTTCTTC
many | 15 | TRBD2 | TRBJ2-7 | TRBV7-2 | CASSLVAGVHYEQYF | TGTGCCAGCAGCTTAGTAGCGGGAGTGCATTACGAGCAGTACTTC
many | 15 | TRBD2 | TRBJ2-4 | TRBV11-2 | CASSWVGLAGDIQYF | TGTGCCAGCAGCTGGGTTGGTCTAGCGGGGGACATTCAGTACTTC
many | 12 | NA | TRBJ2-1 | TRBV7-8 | CASSSSGPGQFF | TGTGCCAGCAGCTCCTCCGGACCTGGGCAGTTCTTC
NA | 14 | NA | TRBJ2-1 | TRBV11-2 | CASGVGSANNEQFF | TGTGCCAGCGGGGTCGGGAGTGCCAACAATGAGCAGTTCTTC
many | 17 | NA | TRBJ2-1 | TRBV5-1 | CASSLIGGGEPYNEQFF | TGCGCCAGCAGCCTTATTGGCGGGGGCGAACCCTACAATGAGCAGTTCTTC
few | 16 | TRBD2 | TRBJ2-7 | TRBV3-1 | CASSQDLAGEYYEQYF | TGTGCCAGCAGCCAAGACCTGGCGGGAGAGTACTACGAGCAGTACTTC
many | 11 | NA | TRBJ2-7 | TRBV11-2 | CASSSQYEQYF | TGTGCCAGCAGCTCCCAATACGAGCAGTACTTC
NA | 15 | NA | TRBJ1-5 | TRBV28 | CASVAGDTRNQPQHF | TGTGCCAGCGTCGCCGGGGACACCCGCAATCAGCCCCAGCATTTT
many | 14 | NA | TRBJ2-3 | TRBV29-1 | CSAADGDGTDTQYF | TGCAGCGCTGCAGACGGGGACGGCACAGATACGCAGTATTTT